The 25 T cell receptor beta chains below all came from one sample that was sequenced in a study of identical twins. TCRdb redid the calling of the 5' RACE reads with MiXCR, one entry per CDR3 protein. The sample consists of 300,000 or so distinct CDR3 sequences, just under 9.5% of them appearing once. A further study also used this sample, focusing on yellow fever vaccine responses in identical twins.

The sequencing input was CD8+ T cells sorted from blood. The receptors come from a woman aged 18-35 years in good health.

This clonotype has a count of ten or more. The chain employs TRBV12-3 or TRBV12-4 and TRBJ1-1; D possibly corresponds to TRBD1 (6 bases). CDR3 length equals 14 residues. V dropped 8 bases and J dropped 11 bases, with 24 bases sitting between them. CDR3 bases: TGTGCCAGCGGGGAGACAGGACTCATCGGTAGGGCTTTCTTT. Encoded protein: CASGETGLIGRAFF.

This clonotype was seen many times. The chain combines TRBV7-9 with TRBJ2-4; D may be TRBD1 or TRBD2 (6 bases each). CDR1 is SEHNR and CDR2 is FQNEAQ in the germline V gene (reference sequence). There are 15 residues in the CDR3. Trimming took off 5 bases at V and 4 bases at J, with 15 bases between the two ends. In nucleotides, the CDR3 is TGTGCCAGCAGCCCAGAGGAGGGGGGTAAAAACATTCAGTACTTC. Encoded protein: CASSPEEGGKNIQYF.

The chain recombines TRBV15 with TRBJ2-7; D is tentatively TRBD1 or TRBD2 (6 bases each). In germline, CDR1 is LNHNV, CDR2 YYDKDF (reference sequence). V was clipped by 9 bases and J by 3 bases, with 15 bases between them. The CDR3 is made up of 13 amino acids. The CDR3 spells CATGAGHNYEQYF. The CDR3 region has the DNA TGTGCCACAGGGGCGGGACATAACTACGAGCAGTACTTC.

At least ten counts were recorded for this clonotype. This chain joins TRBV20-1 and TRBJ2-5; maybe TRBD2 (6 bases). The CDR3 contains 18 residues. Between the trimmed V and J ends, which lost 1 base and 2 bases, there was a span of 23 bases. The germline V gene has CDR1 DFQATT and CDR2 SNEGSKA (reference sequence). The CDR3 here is CSARGGRGSVGTQETQYF. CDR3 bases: TGCAGTGCTAGAGGCGGGCGGGGCTCGGTGGGAACGCAAGAGACCCAGTACTTC.

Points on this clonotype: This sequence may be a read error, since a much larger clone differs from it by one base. As DNA, the CDR3 is TGCTGTGCTAGAGGGACTAGCGGAACTCTAAGCTACGAGCAGTACTTC. As protein: CCARGTSGTLSYEQYF. The chain uses TRBV20-1 and TRBJ2-7; 11 bases are a match to TRBD2. CDR3 length equals 16 residues. CDR1 is DFQATT, CDR2 SNEGSKA, per germline (reference sequence).

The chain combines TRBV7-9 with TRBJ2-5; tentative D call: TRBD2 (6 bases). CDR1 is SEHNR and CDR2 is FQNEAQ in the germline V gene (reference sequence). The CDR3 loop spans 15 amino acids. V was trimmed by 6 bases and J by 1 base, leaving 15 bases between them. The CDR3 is CASRGSGLIQETQYF. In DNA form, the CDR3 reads TGTGCCAGCAGGGGAAGCGGGCTGATCCAAGAGACCCAGTACTTC.

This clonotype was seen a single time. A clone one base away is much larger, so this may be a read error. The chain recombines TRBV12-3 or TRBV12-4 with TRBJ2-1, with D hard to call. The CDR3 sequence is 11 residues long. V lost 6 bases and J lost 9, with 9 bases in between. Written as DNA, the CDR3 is TGTGCCAGCAGACTTAGGAGTGAGCAGTTCTTC. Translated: CASRLRSEQFF.

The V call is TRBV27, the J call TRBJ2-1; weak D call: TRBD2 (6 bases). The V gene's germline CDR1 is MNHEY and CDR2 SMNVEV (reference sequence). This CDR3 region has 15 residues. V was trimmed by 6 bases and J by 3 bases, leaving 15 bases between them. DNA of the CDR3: TGTGCCAGCAGCGACGGGGGAGCCCTCTACAATGAGCAGTTCTTC. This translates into CASSDGGALYNEQFF.

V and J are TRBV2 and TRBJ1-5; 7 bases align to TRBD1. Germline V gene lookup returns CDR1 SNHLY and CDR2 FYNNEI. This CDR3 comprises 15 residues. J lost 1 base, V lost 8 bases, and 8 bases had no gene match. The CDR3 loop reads CASGPGGLSNQPQHF. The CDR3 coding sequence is TGTGCCAGCGGACCAGGGGGTTTAAGCAATCAGCCCCAGCATTTT. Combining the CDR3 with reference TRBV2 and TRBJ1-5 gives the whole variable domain EPEVTQTPSHQVTQMGQEVILRCVPISNHLYFYWYRQILGQKVEFLVSFYNNEISEKSEIFDDQFSVERPDGSNFTLKIRSTKLEDSAMYFCASGPGGLSNQPQHFGDGTRLSIL.

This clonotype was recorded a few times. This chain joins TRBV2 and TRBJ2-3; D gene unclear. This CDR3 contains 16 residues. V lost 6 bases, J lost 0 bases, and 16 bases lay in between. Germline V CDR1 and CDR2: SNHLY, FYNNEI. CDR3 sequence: CASSPLFGTSTDTQYF. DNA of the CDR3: TGTGCCAGCAGCCCCTTATTCGGAACTAGCACAGATACGCAGTATTTT.

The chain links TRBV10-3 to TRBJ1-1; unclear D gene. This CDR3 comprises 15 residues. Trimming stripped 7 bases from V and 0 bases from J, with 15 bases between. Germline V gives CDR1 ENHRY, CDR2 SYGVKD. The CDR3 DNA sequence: TGTGCCATCACCCCGGTAGAGGGAATGAACACTGAAGCTTTCTTT. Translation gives CAITPVEGMNTEAFF.

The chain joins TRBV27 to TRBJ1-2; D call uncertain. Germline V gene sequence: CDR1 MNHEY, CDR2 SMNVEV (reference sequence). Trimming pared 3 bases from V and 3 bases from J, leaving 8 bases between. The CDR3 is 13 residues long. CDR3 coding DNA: TGTGCCAGCAGTTTTTCAGCGTACTATGGCTACACCTTC. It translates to CASSFSAYYGYTF.

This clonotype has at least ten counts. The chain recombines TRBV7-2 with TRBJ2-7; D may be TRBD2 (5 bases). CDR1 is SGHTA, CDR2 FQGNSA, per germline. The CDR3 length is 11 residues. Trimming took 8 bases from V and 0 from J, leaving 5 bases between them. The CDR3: CASGSSYEQYF. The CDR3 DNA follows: TGTGCCAGCGGGAGCTCCTACGAGCAGTACTTC.

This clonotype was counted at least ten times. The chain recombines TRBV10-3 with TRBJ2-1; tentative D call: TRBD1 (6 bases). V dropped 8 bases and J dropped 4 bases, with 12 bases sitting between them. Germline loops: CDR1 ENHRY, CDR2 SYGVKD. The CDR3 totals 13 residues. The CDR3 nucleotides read TGTGCCATCCGCAGACAGGAGTACAATGAGCAGTTCTTC. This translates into CAIRRQEYNEQFF.

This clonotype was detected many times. This CDR3 is CASSYTVGFIYNEQFF. CDR3 nucleotide sequence: TGTGCCAGCAGCTACACCGTCGGGTTCATCTACAATGAGCAGTTCTTC. The chain uses TRBV7-8 and TRBJ2-1; D call uncertain. Germline CDR1 is SGHVS and CDR2 is FQNEAQ. Trimming took 4 bases from V and 3 from J, leaving 16 bases between them. This CDR3 is 16 amino acids long.

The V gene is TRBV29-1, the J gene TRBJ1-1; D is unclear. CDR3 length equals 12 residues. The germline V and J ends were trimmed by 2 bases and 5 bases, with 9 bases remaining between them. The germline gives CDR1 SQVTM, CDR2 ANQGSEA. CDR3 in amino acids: CSVEKGFTEAFF. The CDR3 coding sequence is TGCAGCGTTGAAAAAGGATTTACTGAAGCTTTCTTT.

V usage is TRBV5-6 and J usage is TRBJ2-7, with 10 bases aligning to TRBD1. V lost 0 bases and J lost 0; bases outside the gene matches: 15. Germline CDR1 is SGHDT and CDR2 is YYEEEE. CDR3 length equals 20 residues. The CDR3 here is CASSLVGTGALTSDSYEQYF. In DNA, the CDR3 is TGTGCCAGCAGCTTGGTAGGGACAGGGGCCTTGACTAGCGACTCCTACGAGCAGTACTTC.

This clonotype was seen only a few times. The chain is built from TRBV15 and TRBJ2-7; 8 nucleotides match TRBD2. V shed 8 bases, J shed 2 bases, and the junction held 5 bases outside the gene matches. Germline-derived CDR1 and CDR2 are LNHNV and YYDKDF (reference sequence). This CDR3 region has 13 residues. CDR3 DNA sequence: TGTGCCACCTCAATCGGGAGGGCCTACGAGCAGTACTTC. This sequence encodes CATSIGRAYEQYF.

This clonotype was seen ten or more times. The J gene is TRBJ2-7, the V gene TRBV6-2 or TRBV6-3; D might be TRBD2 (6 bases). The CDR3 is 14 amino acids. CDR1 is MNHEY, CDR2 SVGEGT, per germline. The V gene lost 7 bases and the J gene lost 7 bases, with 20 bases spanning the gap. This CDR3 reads CASTLGLPTREQYF. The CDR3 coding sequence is TGTGCCAGCACCTTGGGACTCCCAACGAGAGAGCAGTACTTC.

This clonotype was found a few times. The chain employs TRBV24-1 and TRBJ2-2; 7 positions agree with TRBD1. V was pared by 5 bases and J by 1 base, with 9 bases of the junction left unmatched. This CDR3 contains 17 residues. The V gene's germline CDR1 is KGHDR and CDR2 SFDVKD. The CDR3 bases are TGTGCCACCAGTGCGTCACAGGGGACAGAGAACACCGGGGAGCTGTTTTTT. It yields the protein CATSASQGTENTGELFF.

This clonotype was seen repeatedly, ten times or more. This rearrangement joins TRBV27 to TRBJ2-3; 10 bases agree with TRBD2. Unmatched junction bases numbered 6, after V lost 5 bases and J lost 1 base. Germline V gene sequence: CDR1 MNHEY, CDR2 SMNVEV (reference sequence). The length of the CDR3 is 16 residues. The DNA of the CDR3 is TGTGCCAGCAGTGCCCGACTAGCGGGCGGCACAGATACGCAGTATTTT. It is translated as CASSARLAGGTDTQYF.

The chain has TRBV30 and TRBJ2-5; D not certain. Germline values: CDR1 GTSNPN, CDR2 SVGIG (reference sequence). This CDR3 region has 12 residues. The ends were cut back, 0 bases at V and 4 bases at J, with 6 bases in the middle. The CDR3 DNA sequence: TGTGCCTGGAGTGTACTGGGAGAGACCCAGTACTTC. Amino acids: CAWSVLGETQYF.

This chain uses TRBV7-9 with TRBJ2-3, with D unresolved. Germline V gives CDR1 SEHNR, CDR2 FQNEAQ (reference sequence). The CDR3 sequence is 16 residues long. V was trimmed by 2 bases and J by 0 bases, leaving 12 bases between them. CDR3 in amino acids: CASSLPSDLSTDTQYF. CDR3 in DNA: TGTGCCAGCAGCTTACCGTCCGACCTAAGCACAGATACGCAGTATTTT.

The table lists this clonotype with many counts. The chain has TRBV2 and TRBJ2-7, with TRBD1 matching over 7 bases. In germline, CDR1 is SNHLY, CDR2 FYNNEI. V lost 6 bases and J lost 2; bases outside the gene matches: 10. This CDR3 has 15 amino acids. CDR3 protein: CASSPTGVLTYEQYF. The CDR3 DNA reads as TGTGCCAGCAGCCCAACAGGGGTCCTTACCTACGAGCAGTACTTC.

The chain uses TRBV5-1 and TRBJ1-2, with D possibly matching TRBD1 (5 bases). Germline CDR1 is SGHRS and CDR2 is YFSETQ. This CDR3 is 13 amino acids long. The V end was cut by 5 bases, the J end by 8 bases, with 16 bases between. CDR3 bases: TGCGCCAGCAGGCCGGGACCTACACGCGGCTACACCTTC. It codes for CASRPGPTRGYTF.